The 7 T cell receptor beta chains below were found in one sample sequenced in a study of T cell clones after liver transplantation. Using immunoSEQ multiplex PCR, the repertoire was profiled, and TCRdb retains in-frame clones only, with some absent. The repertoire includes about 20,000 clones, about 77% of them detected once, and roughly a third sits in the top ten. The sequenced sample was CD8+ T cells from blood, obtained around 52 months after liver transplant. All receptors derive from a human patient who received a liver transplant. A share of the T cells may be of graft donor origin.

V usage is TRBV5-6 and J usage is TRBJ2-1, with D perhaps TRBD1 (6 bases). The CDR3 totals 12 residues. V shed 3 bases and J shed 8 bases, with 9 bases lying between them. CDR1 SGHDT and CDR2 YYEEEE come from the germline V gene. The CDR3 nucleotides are TGTGCCAGCAGCTGGACAGTTGATGAGCAGTTCTTC. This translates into CASSWTVDEQFF.

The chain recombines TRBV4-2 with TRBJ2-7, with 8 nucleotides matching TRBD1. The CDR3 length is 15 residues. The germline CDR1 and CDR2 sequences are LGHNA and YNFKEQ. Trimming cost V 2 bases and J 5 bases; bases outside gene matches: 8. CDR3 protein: CASSQTRGLLDEQYF. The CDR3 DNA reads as TGTGCCAGCAGCCAAACCAGGGGGCTCTTGGACGAGCAGTACTTC.

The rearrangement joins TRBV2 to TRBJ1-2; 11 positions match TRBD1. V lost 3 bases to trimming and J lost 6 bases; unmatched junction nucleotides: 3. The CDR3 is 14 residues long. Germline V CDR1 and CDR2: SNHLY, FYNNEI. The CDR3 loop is CASSEDRGPDGYTF. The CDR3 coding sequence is TGTGCCAGCAGTGAGGACAGGGGGCCGGATGGCTACACCTTC.

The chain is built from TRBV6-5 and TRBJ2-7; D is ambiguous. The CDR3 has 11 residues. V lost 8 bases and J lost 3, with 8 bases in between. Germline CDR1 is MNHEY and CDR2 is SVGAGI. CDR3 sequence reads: CASSNDYEQYF. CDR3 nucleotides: TGTGCCAGCTCTAACGACTACGAGCAGTACTTC.

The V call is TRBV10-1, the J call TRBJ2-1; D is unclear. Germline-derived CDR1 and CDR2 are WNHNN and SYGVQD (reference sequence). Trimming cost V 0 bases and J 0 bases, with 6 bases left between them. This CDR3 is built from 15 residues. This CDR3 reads CASSESIHSYNEQFF. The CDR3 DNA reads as TGCGCCAGCAGTGAGTCAATACACTCCTACAATGAGCAGTTCTTC.

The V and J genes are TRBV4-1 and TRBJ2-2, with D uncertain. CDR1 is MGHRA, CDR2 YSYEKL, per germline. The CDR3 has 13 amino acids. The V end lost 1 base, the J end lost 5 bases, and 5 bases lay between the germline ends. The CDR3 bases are TGCGCCAGCAGCCAAGGAGTTACCGGGGAGCTGTTTTTT. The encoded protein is CASSQGVTGELFF.

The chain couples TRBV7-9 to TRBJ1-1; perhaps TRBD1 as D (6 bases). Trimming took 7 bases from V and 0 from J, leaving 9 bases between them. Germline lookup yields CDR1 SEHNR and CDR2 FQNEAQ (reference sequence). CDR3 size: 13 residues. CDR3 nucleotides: TGTGCCAGCATCTCAGGGGTGAACACTGAAGCTTTCTTT. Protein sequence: CASISGVNTEAFF.